This entry lists 19 T cell receptor beta chains sequenced from one sample in a study of shared clonotypes between healthy human individuals. Profiling relied on immunoSEQ multiplex PCR, and the TCRdb table lists in-frame clones only, not all of them. The sample holds 1,400,000 or so clones, around 98.5% seen once. The sequenced sample was naive CD4+ T cells sorted from blood. Subset indicated: CD45RA+ positively selected. Every receptor here comes from a man in his thirties or forties in good health.

This sequence joins TRBV18 and TRBJ2-1; D might be TRBD2 (6 bases). The length of the CDR3 is 14 residues. The V gene's germline CDR1 is KGHSH and CDR2 LQKENI. Trimming took off 5 bases at V and 5 bases at J, with 13 bases between the two ends. The CDR3 coding sequence is TGTGCCAGCTCAAGGTCTAGCGAGCACAATGAGCAGTTCTTC. It yields the protein CASSRSSEHNEQFF.

For this clone: Distinct nucleotide sequences in the sample also encode this CDR3. The CDR3 DNA follows: TGCGCCAGCAGCTTGGTTGCGGGGGGCGACTATGGCTACACCTTC. Its protein product is CASSLVAGGDYGYTF. V usage is TRBV5-1 and J usage is TRBJ1-2; D perhaps matches TRBD1 (6 bases). The CDR3 loop spans 15 amino acids. CDR1 is SGHRS, CDR2 YFSETQ, per germline. V dropped 0 bases and J dropped 3 bases, with 12 bases sitting between them.

The chain is built from TRBV9 and TRBJ2-1; D unclear. The CDR3 spans 12 residues. V shed 6 bases and J shed 8 bases, with 12 bases lying between them. The germline V gene encodes CDR1 SGDLS and CDR2 YYNGEE. CDR3 protein: CASNVPGDEQFF. Here the CDR3 DNA reads TGTGCCAGCAACGTTCCAGGTGATGAGCAGTTCTTC.

On this clone itself: Other nucleotide sequences from this sample produce the same CDR3. This chain joins TRBV6-5 and TRBJ2-7; D is uncertain. From germline, CDR1 is MNHEY and CDR2 SVGAGI. The length of the CDR3 is 14 residues. V lost 0 bases and J lost 2, with 8 bases in between. CDR3 DNA sequence: TGTGCCAGCAGTTACTCCACATTAGCCTACGAGCAGTACTTC. As protein: CASSYSTLAYEQYF.

The gene calls are TRBV28 and TRBJ2-7; D unclear. CDR1 is MDHEN, CDR2 SYDVKM, per germline. The CDR3 contains 16 residues. V was pared by 7 bases and J by 2 bases, with 21 bases between. The CDR3 nucleotides are TGTGCCAGCACCCTAGGCCCAGCATGGACGACCTACGAGCAGTACTTC. Protein sequence: CASTLGPAWTTYEQYF.

Written as DNA, the CDR3 is TGTGCCAGAAGGGTTGGGGAATCCTACGAGCAGTACTTC. This gives the protein CARRVGESYEQYF. The V and J genes are TRBV5-3 and TRBJ2-7, with D unclear. TRBV5-3 is assigned to the ORF class and has an uncertain function. The V end lost 5 bases, the J end lost 1 base, and 10 bases lay between the germline ends. The CDR3 spans 13 residues.

V usage is TRBV5-1 and J usage is TRBJ2-7; D may be TRBD2 (5 bases). This CDR3 has 15 residues. Germline lookup yields CDR1 SGHRS and CDR2 YFSETQ. The V end was cut by 5 bases, the J end by 0 bases, with 15 bases between. The CDR3 DNA reads TGCGCCAGCAGGCCACCCGGCGGAGGCTCCTACGAGCAGTACTTC. It translates to CASRPPGGGSYEQYF.

The chain joins TRBV20-1 to TRBJ2-3; D remains unclear. The V gene's germline CDR1 is DFQATT and CDR2 SNEGSKA (reference sequence). Trimming removed 6 bases from V and 6 bases from J, with 10 bases in between. The CDR3 length is 11 residues. CDR3 residues: CSAATTDTQYF. The DNA of the CDR3 is TGCAGTGCCGCGACCACCGATACGCAGTATTTT.

The rearrangement joins TRBV5-1 to TRBJ1-4; TRBD1 aligns across 10 bases. V was pared by 3 bases and J by 4 bases, with 0 bases of the junction left unmatched. This CDR3 contains 14 residues. The germline V gene encodes CDR1 SGHRS and CDR2 YFSETQ. The CDR3 loop reads CASSWTGGNEKLFF. CDR3 nucleotides: TGCGCCAGCAGCTGGACAGGGGGTAATGAAAAACTGTTTTTT.

The chain employs TRBV4-1 and TRBJ1-4, with D uncertain. The CDR3 totals 13 residues. With 1 base removed from V and 8 bases from J, the gap between germline ends came to 8 bases. The germline CDR1 and CDR2 sequences are MGHRA and YSYEKL. The CDR3 coding sequence is TGCGCCAGCAGCCAAGTGCCGGTGGAAAAACTGTTTTTT. It is translated as CASSQVPVEKLFF.

This clone has just one count. J is TRBJ2-7 and V is TRBV7-2, with a weak D call TRBD1 (5 bases). Trimming left V 5 bases short and J 2 bases short, with 13 bases between. The CDR3 spans 14 residues. The germline CDR1 and CDR2 sequences are SGHTA and FQGNSA. CDR3: CASSRQTPPYEQYF. DNA for the CDR3: TGTGCCAGCAGCAGACAGACCCCCCCCTACGAGCAGTACTTC.

V is TRBV11-2 and J is TRBJ2-7; the D gene could be TRBD1 or TRBD2 (6 bases each). Looked up from germline, CDR1 is SGHAT and CDR2 is FQNNGV. The CDR3 runs 17 residues. The V end lost 1 base, the J end lost 5 bases, and 21 bases lay between the germline ends. CDR3 bases: TGTGCCAGCAGCTTAGGTTCCTTTTGGGGGGCGCGGCACGAGCAGTACTTC. Protein sequence: CASSLGSFWGARHEQYF.

The J gene is TRBJ2-7, the V gene TRBV16, with 8 nucleotides matching TRBD1. The CDR3 length is 15 residues. Trimming took 7 bases from V and 1 from J; bases not matched to a gene: 9. The germline gives CDR1 KGHSY, CDR2 FQNENV. The CDR3 DNA follows: TGTGCCAGCACTAAGGGACAGGTGAATTCCTACGAGCAGTACTTC. Amino acid sequence: CASTKGQVNSYEQYF.

This clone occurred once. The CDR3 protein is CASSVVPRVEGTVPGGYTF. The CDR3 nucleotides read TGTGCCAGCAGCGTAGTGCCACGGGTTGAAGGGACAGTCCCTGGTGGCTACACCTTC. The rearrangement uses TRBV9 and TRBJ1-2; TRBD1 matches 7 bases. The ends lost 0 bases at V and 7 bases at J; junction bases unmatched: 21. Germline loops: CDR1 SGDLS, CDR2 YYNGEE. CDR3 length: 19 amino acids. Filled out from reference TRBV9 and TRBJ1-2, the complete variable domain reads DSGVTQTPKHLITATGQRVTLRCSPRSGDLSVYWYQQSLDQGLQFLIQYYNGEERAKGNILERFSAQQFPDLHSELNLSSLELGDSALYFCASSVVPRVEGTVPGGYTFGSGTRLTVV.

The chain uses TRBV4-1 and TRBJ2-3; D gene uncertain. The V and J ends lost 4 bases and 1 base respectively, with 15 bases between them. The CDR3 extends over 16 amino acids. Germline V gene data show CDR1 as MGHRA and CDR2 as YSYEKL. CDR3 DNA: TGCGCCAGCAGCCCGACTCCGAGCAGACGCACAGATACGCAGTATTTT. Translation: CASSPTPSRRTDTQYF.

The rearrangement uses TRBV6-5 and TRBJ2-7; 10 bases map to TRBD1. CDR1 MNHEY and CDR2 SVGAGI come from the germline V gene. CDR3 length: 13 amino acids. V was clipped by 5 bases and J by 4 bases; unmatched bases: 2. CDR3 region: CASSPDRGYEQYF. As DNA, the CDR3 is TGTGCCAGCAGTCCGGACAGGGGGTACGAGCAGTACTTC.

The CDR3 here is CASRGQGSLYEQYF. The CDR3 nucleotides are TGTGCCAGCAGGGGACAGGGGAGCCTCTACGAGCAGTACTTC. V is TRBV28 and J is TRBJ2-7; 10 bases are shared with TRBD1. Germline assignment: CDR1 MDHEN and CDR2 SYDVKM. The CDR3 is 14 residues long. The V gene end was trimmed by 6 bases and the J gene end by 3 bases; junction bases not matched to a gene: 5.

The gene calls are TRBV7-9 and TRBJ1-1; D remains ambiguous. The CDR3 has 15 amino acids. V was clipped by 1 base and J by 5 bases, with 14 bases between them. Germline CDR1 and CDR2: SEHNR and FQNEAQ (reference sequence). The CDR3 protein is CASSLGGRVSTEAFF. The CDR3 bases are TGTGCCAGCAGCTTAGGGGGTAGGGTATCTACTGAAGCTTTCTTT.

This chain joins TRBV2 and TRBJ1-3, with D uncertain. This CDR3 is 13 amino acids long. CDR1 is SNHLY and CDR2 is FYNNEI in the germline V gene. V lost 4 bases, J lost 0 bases, and 4 bases lay in between. The CDR3 spells CASSGDSGNTIYF. In nucleotides, the CDR3 is TGTGCCAGCAGTGGCGACTCTGGAAACACCATATATTTT.